This paragraph covers one TCR beta chain sequence. Which cohort a participant joined came from the clinical history participants gave. Recovered Cohort 3 donors showed two negative PCRs, clearance, or symptom resolution. CDR1 is SGHNT, CDR2 YENEEA, per germline. The CDR3 runs 14 residues. V was trimmed by 5 bases and J by 4 bases, leaving 14 bases between them. These data come from a study of blood T cell repertoires in COVID-19. Study-level information: Both acute and convalescent COVID-19 samples were obtained from the United States, Italy and Spain. Sources were T cells, B-cell-depleted T cells, or PBMCs; the material itself was cDNA or gDNA.

Only in-frame clones appear in the TCRdb table, and some are missing; sequencing was by immunoSEQ multiplex PCR. The table shows fewer than 250,000 clones, with roughly 83% occurring only once. The source of this sequence is a woman in her twenties or thirties who had recovered from COVID-19. V and J are TRBV11-3 and TRBJ1-1; possible D gene TRBD1, 5 bases. The sample was PBMCs or T cells enriched from blood (not recorded which). The DNA of the CDR3 is TGTGCCAGCAGCCGGAAGGGGTCTGGCACTGAAGCTTTCTTT. It translates to CASSRKGSGTEAFF.